This passage covers 19 T cell receptor beta chains from one sample sequenced in a study of T cells in Graves' hyperthyroidism and ophthalmopathy. RNA transcripts were the template for amplifying TCR beta CDR3 regions. Initially, a first-round RT-PCR of the TCR CDR3 employed the HTBI primer set. TCRdb redid the calling of the multiplex PCR reads with MiXCR, one entry per CDR3 protein. The sample shows 350,000 to 400,000 distinct CDR3 sequences, 19% of them seen only once. Sequencing was carried out using blood. The receptors come from a woman between 18 and 29 years old with Graves' hyperthyroidism.

Ten or more counts support this clonotype. The CDR3 protein is CASSPTPGLDYEAFF. In nucleotides, the CDR3 is TGTGCCAGCAGCCCAACCCCGGGACTCGACTATGAAGCTTTCTTT. This chain connects TRBV7-8 to TRBJ1-1; TRBD1 might be the D (5 bases). V was trimmed by 5 bases and J by 7 bases, leaving 20 bases between them. The CDR3 totals 15 residues. Germline V gene lookup returns CDR1 SGHVS and CDR2 FQNEAQ.

This clonotype was seen repeatedly, ten times or more. The chain is built from TRBV29-1 and TRBJ1-2; the D is unclear. Trimming pared 3 bases from V and 4 bases from J, leaving 15 bases between. Germline V gene lookup returns CDR1 SQVTM and CDR2 ANQGSEA. The CDR3 sequence is 14 residues long. The CDR3 sequence is CSVELGNPLYGYTF. Written as DNA, the CDR3 is TGCAGCGTTGAGCTCGGCAACCCACTCTATGGCTACACCTTC. The full variable domain, in which reference TRBV29-1 and TRBJ1-2 provide the parts outside the CDR3, is SAVISQKPSRDICQRGTSLTIQCQVDSQVTMMFWYRQQPGQSLTLIATANQGSEATYESGFVIDKFPISRPNLTFSTLTVSNMSPEDSSIYLCSVELGNPLYGYTFGSGTRLTVV.

This chain connects TRBV7-2 to TRBJ2-7, with 9 bases matching TRBD2. The germline V gene encodes CDR1 SGHTA and CDR2 FQGNSA. This CDR3 has 14 residues. V lost 8 bases, J lost 7 bases, and 12 bases stayed unmatched. CDR3 loop: CASARWTSDREQYF. CDR3 DNA: TGTGCCAGCGCCCGCTGGACTAGCGATCGGGAGCAGTACTTC.

As to this clonotype: A much larger clonotype is one base distant, so this may be a read error. The chain uses TRBV6-2 or TRBV6-3 and TRBJ2-2, with 7 bases matching TRBD1. After removal of 10 bases from V and 6 bases from J, the junction contained 11 bases not matched to a gene. CDR3 length: 14 residues. CDR1 is MNHEY, CDR2 SVGEGT, per germline. The CDR3, as DNA: TGTGCCACCCTCCGGGACAGAAACTCCGGGGAGCTGTTTTTT. Translating gives CATLRDRNSGELFF.

Ten or more counts support this clonotype. J is TRBJ1-2 and V is TRBV10-3, with D possibly TRBD1 on 5 matching bases. V was trimmed by 7 bases and J by 3 bases, leaving 18 bases between them. Germline V CDR1 and CDR2: ENHRY, SYGVKD. The CDR3 length is 15 residues. The CDR3 here is CAINHHTQGDYGYTF. CDR3 sequence (DNA): TGTGCCATCAATCACCACACCCAGGGAGACTATGGCTACACCTTC.

This clonotype was seen at least ten times. This chain uses TRBV27 with TRBJ1-1; no firm D call. V was pared by 7 bases and J by 2 bases, with 11 bases between. The CDR3 length is 13 residues. Germline-derived CDR1 and CDR2 are MNHEY and SMNVEV (reference sequence). The CDR3 coding sequence is TGTGCCAGCACCTCGAGGTCTAACACTGAAGCTTTCTTT. Protein: CASTSRSNTEAFF.

The V call is TRBV6-1, the J call TRBJ1-1, with 10 bases that match TRBD1. In germline, CDR1 is MNHNS, CDR2 SASEGT. V was clipped by 6 bases and J by 2 bases; unmatched bases: 12. CDR3 length equals 17 residues. The DNA of the CDR3 is TGTGCCAGCAGCCAAAGGGGGACAGGGGTGGTAAACACTGAAGCTTTCTTT. The encoded protein is CASSQRGTGVVNTEAFF.

This clonotype was seen at least ten times. V usage is TRBV12-3 or TRBV12-4 and J usage is TRBJ1-1, with unresolved D. The CDR3 length is 15 residues. Between the trimmed V and J ends, which lost 3 bases and 1 base, there was a span of 12 bases. CDR3 in amino acids: CASSLARQRNTEAFF. The CDR3 nucleotides are TGTGCCAGCAGTTTGGCGCGTCAAAGGAACACTGAAGCTTTCTTT.

The chain combines TRBV10-3 with TRBJ1-2; 7 nucleotides line up with TRBD1. Germline V CDR1 and CDR2: ENHRY, SYGVKD. V lost 4 bases to trimming and J lost 5 bases; unmatched junction nucleotides: 7. The CDR3 is 14 residues long. CDR3: CAISGPGTAYGYTF. As DNA, the CDR3 is TGTGCCATCAGTGGCCCTGGGACAGCATATGGCTACACCTTC.

This clonotype was found many times. This chain connects TRBV2 to TRBJ1-2, with no clear D. The V and J ends lost 0 bases and 5 bases respectively, with 13 bases between them. The germline V gene has CDR1 SNHLY and CDR2 FYNNEI. The CDR3 covers 15 residues. CDR3 DNA sequence: TGTGCCAGCAGTGAAGCGCTTGCGGATCAATATGGCTACACCTTC. Its protein product is CASSEALADQYGYTF.

The sample holds many counts of this clonotype. J is TRBJ1-5 and V is TRBV4-1; D is undetermined. CDR3 length equals 14 residues. Germline CDR1 MGHRA, CDR2 YSYEKL. Trimming took 4 bases from V and 2 from J, leaving 9 bases between them. As DNA, the CDR3 is TGCGCCAGCAGCCGGCCTGGGGGCAATCAGCCCCAGCATTTT. Translation gives CASSRPGGNQPQHF.

Many counts were recorded for this clonotype. V usage is TRBV12-3 or TRBV12-4 and J usage is TRBJ2-7; possibly TRBD1 or TRBD2 for D (5 bases each). The CDR3 sequence is 14 residues long. Trimming left V 7 bases short and J 1 base short, with 14 bases between. Written as DNA, the CDR3 is TGTGCCAGCACGCCGGGACGGAGGTCCTACGAGCAGTACTTC. It translates to CASTPGRRSYEQYF.

This clonotype was seen more than once but under ten times. The chain couples TRBV3-1 to TRBJ2-7, with 11 bases that match TRBD1. The germline V gene has CDR1 LGHDT and CDR2 YNNKEL (reference sequence). The V gene end was trimmed by 4 bases and the J gene end by 3 bases; junction bases not matched to a gene: 5. The length of the CDR3 is 15 residues. The CDR3 sequence: CASSLLGTGGYEQYF. The CDR3 coding sequence is TGTGCCAGCAGCCTTTTGGGGACAGGGGGCTACGAGCAGTACTTC.

The chain uses TRBV11-1 and TRBJ2-2; 11 positions agree with TRBD2. CDR1 and CDR2 (germline): SGHAT, FQDESV (reference sequence). CDR3 length equals 16 residues. Trimming removed 5 bases from V and 4 bases from J; junction bases left unmatched: 6. CDR3 nucleotide sequence: TGTGCCAGCAGCCAGGGACTAGCGGTTGTCACCGGGGAGCTGTTTTTT. This sequence encodes CASSQGLAVVTGELFF.

This chain links TRBV7-6 with TRBJ2-5, with 7 bases aligning to TRBD2. V lost 4 bases, J lost 2 bases, and 7 bases stayed unmatched. Germline assignment: CDR1 SGHVS and CDR2 FNYEAQ. This CDR3 region has 15 residues. The CDR3 loop reads CASSSAGTTQETQYF. For the CDR3, the DNA is TGTGCCAGCAGCTCGGCCGGGACTACACAAGAGACCCAGTACTTC.

This clonotype has ten or more counts. This chain uses TRBV20-1 with TRBJ1-2, with D hard to call. The CDR3 extends over 13 amino acids. Germline V CDR1 and CDR2: DFQATT, SNEGSKA (reference sequence). Trimming pared 4 bases from V and 7 bases from J, leaving 16 bases between. The chain's CDR3 is CSATPPGLGGYTF. Here the CDR3 DNA reads TGCAGTGCTACCCCGCCCGGTCTTGGTGGCTACACCTTC.

Many counts were recorded for this clonotype. The chain has TRBV28 and TRBJ2-5; D perhaps matches TRBD1 (7 bases). CDR1 and CDR2 from the germline V gene are MDHEN and SYDVKM. The CDR3 extends over 16 amino acids. V lost 5 bases, J lost 5 bases, and 21 bases lay in between. Written as DNA, the CDR3 is TGTGCCAGCAGTCCCCCGTCCGGGGCAGGGGGGGAGACCCAGTACTTC. This codes for CASSPPSGAGGETQYF.

This clonotype was seen many times. The chain has TRBV3-1 and TRBJ2-5, with 9 nucleotides matching TRBD2. Germline CDR1 and CDR2: LGHDT and YNNKEL (reference sequence). Trimming took 0 bases from V and 4 from J; bases not matched to a gene: 3. The CDR3 length is 15 residues. CDR3 region: CASSQELAGPETQYF. The DNA of the CDR3 is TGTGCCAGCAGCCAAGAACTAGCGGGTCCAGAGACCCAGTACTTC.

This clonotype was observed at least ten times. This chain links TRBV7-8 with TRBJ1-2, with 7 bases matching TRBD1. Germline values: CDR1 SGHVS, CDR2 FQNEAQ. CDR3 length: 14 amino acids. Trimming at V came to 3 bases and at J to 4 bases, leaving 5 bases not matched to a gene. The CDR3 spells CASSFNRGGYGYTF. The CDR3 DNA follows: TGTGCCAGCAGCTTTAACAGGGGCGGCTATGGCTACACCTTC.